Listed here are 32 T cell receptor beta chains from one sample, sequenced in a study of technical replicates of blood from several donors. Profiled with immunoSEQ multiplex PCR; TCRdb holds only in-frame clones, not every one. The sample holds about 83,000 clones, around 92% seen once. Material for sequencing was T cells isolated from PBMCs. The source of these receptors is a human donor in good health.

V gene TRBV7-6 combines with J gene TRBJ1-1; the D is unclear. This CDR3 is built from 16 residues. V lost 1 base and J 5 bases, leaving 17 bases between the germline ends. Germline assignment: CDR1 SGHVS and CDR2 FNYEAQ. The CDR3 loop reads CASSLGTRGGKTEAFF. In DNA form, the CDR3 reads TGTGCCAGCAGCTTAGGAACCAGAGGAGGGAAGACTGAAGCTTTCTTT.

The V call is TRBV29-1, the J call TRBJ1-2, with a possible D match to TRBD1 (6 bases). Germline CDR1 reads SQVTM; CDR2 reads ANQGSEA. The CDR3 has 14 residues. Trimming left V 1 base short and J 1 base short, with 10 bases between. CDR3 loop: CSVEVGQINYGYTF. For the CDR3, the DNA is TGCAGCGTTGAAGTCGGACAGATTAACTATGGCTACACCTTC.

The chain joins TRBV5-5 to TRBJ2-5; 8 bases fit TRBD1. The CDR3 consists of 14 residues. The junction had 4 bases not matched to a gene; V was cut back by 3 bases and J by 3 bases. Germline CDR1 reads SGHKS; CDR2 reads YYEKEE (reference sequence). This chain's CDR3 is CASSWTGTEETQYF. The CDR3 DNA reads as TGTGCCAGCAGCTGGACAGGGACAGAAGAGACCCAGTACTTC. Variable domain in full (rest from reference TRBV5-5 and TRBJ2-5): DAGVTQSPTHLIKTRGQQVTLRCSPISGHKSVSWYQQVLGQGPQFIFQYYEKEERGRGNFPDRFSARQFPNYSSELNVNALLLGDSALYLCASSWTGTEETQYFGPGTRLLVL.

The chain has TRBV4-1 and TRBJ2-3, with 10 bases lining up with TRBD2. The V and J ends lost 3 bases and 4 bases, in that order; junction bases with no gene match: 4. Germline CDR1 MGHRA, CDR2 YSYEKL. This CDR3 contains 15 residues. The CDR3 sequence is CASSQRGLAADTQYF. The CDR3 DNA reads as TGCGCCAGCAGCCAGCGCGGACTAGCGGCAGATACGCAGTATTTT.

J is TRBJ2-2 and V is TRBV19, with 9 positions matching TRBD1. Germline V gives CDR1 LNHDA, CDR2 SQIVND (reference sequence). The V gene end was trimmed by 5 bases and the J gene end by 1 base; junction bases not matched to a gene: 5. This CDR3 is 16 amino acids long. The CDR3 spells CASSGRGQGNTGELFF. CDR3 nucleotides: TGTGCCAGTAGTGGCAGGGGACAGGGGAACACCGGGGAGCTGTTTTTT. The full variable domain, completed using reference TRBV19 and TRBJ2-2, is DGGITQSPKYLFRKEGQNVTLSCEQNLNHDAMYWYRQDPGQGLRLIYYSQIVNDFQKGDIAEGYSVSREKKESFPLTVTSAQKNPTAFYLCASSGRGQGNTGELFFGEGSRLTVL.

The rearrangement joins TRBV28 to TRBJ2-7; TRBD2 is a possible D gene (6 bases). The CDR3 sequence is 15 residues long. CDR1 MDHEN and CDR2 SYDVKM come from the germline V gene. With 6 bases removed from V and 3 bases from J, the gap between germline ends came to 18 bases. CDR3 region: CASRWTGGRIYEQYF. DNA of the CDR3: TGTGCCAGCAGGTGGACCGGGGGACGAATCTACGAGCAGTACTTC.

This chain connects TRBV14 to TRBJ2-6, with 7 bases lining up with TRBD1. Germline CDR1 and CDR2: SGHDN and FVKESK. J gave up 0 bases and V 1 base, and 9 bases lay outside the gene matches. The CDR3 has 19 amino acids. The CDR3 bases are TGTGCCAGCAGCCAAGGTGGATGGGACAGACACTCTGGGGCCAACGTCCTGACTTTC. This gives the protein CASSQGGWDRHSGANVLTF.

This chain uses TRBV13 with TRBJ2-7, with D possibly TRBD1 on 6 matching bases. V was clipped by 6 bases and J by 3 bases, with 15 bases between them. The CDR3 sequence is 14 residues long. From germline, CDR1 is PRHDT and CDR2 FYEKMQ (reference sequence). CDR3 bases: TGTGCCAGCAGGAGAAACAGGGTTCGCTACGAGCAGTACTTC. Protein: CASRRNRVRYEQYF.

The V gene is TRBV5-6, the J gene TRBJ1-4, with D perhaps matching TRBD1 (5 bases). V gave up 3 bases and J gave up 12 bases, with 15 bases separating them. This CDR3 region has 13 residues. Germline CDR1 and CDR2: SGHDT and YYEEEE. The CDR3 loop reads CASSSGWGRELFF. CDR3 nucleotide sequence: TGTGCCAGCAGCTCAGGGTGGGGTCGGGAACTGTTTTTT.

V usage is TRBV5-6 and J usage is TRBJ1-2; 9 nucleotides align to TRBD1. This CDR3 is 15 amino acids long. CDR1 SGHDT and CDR2 YYEEEE come from the germline V gene. Unmatched junction bases numbered 9, after V lost 5 bases and J lost 4 bases. CDR3 sequence reads: CASRSDRGRIYGYTF. The CDR3 coding sequence is TGTGCCAGCAGATCTGACAGGGGGAGGATCTATGGCTACACCTTC.

The chain uses TRBV5-1 and TRBJ2-7, with a tentative D call TRBD1 (5 bases). Trimming removed 5 bases from V and 0 bases from J, with 15 bases in between. The germline CDR1 and CDR2 sequences are SGHRS and YFSETQ. There are 15 residues in the CDR3. The CDR3 DNA sequence: TGCGCCAGCAGGAGCTCGACAGCGAGCTCCTACGAGCAGTACTTC. The encoded protein is CASRSSTASSYEQYF.

The CDR3 reads CAISEHRVDETEAFF. The CDR3 nucleotides read TGTGCCATCAGTGAGCACAGGGTAGATGAGACTGAAGCTTTCTTT. This sequence joins TRBV10-3 and TRBJ1-1; D possibly corresponds to TRBD1 (6 bases). There are 15 residues in the CDR3. The germline V gene has CDR1 ENHRY and CDR2 SYGVKD. The germline V and J ends were trimmed by 2 bases and 5 bases, with 15 bases remaining between them.

The chain joins TRBV27 to TRBJ2-3; 10 nucleotides line up with TRBD2. This CDR3 is 17 amino acids long. CDR1 MNHEY and CDR2 SMNVEV come from the germline V gene (reference sequence). Losses at the gene ends were 6 bases for V and 3 bases for J; bases not matched to a gene: 12. The CDR3 nucleotides read TGTGCCAGCAGCCCACGGGCTAGCGGGAGTTGGACAGATACGCAGTATTTT. It is translated as CASSPRASGSWTDTQYF.

V is TRBV4-1 and J is TRBJ2-2, with D tentatively TRBD1 (5 bases). V lost 3 bases and J lost 5, with 10 bases in between. Per the germline V gene, CDR1 is MGHRA and CDR2 is YSYEKL. This CDR3 region has 14 residues. The CDR3 coding sequence is TGCGCCAGCAGCCACCTGACAGTAACCGGGGAGCTGTTTTTT. This gives the protein CASSHLTVTGELFF.

The chain links TRBV5-5 to TRBJ1-2; TRBD1 is a possible D gene (6 bases). The CDR3 covers 13 residues. CDR1 is SGHKS, CDR2 YYEKEE, per germline (reference sequence). The V end lost 4 bases, the J end lost 4 bases, and 11 bases lay between the germline ends. The chain's CDR3 is CASSAGQLYGYTF. Written as DNA, the CDR3 is TGTGCCAGCAGCGCCGGACAGCTCTATGGCTACACCTTC. Supplemented by reference TRBV5-5 and TRBJ1-2, the full variable domain reads DAGVTQSPTHLIKTRGQQVTLRCSPISGHKSVSWYQQVLGQGPQFIFQYYEKEERGRGNFPDRFSARQFPNYSSELNVNALLLGDSALYLCASSAGQLYGYTFGSGTRLTVV.

The chain uses TRBV4-2 and TRBJ2-7, with 9 positions matching TRBD1. The CDR3 is 15 amino acids. CDR1 and CDR2 from the germline V gene are LGHNA and YNFKEQ. V was clipped by 0 bases and J by 3 bases; unmatched bases: 3. The CDR3 sequence: CASSQDLGQGYEQYF. CDR3 DNA: TGTGCCAGCAGCCAAGATCTGGGACAGGGCTACGAGCAGTACTTC.

The CDR3 reads CASSLVVAGEGAKNIQYF. The DNA of the CDR3 is TGTGCCAGCAGCTTGGTAGTAGCGGGAGAGGGAGCCAAAAACATTCAGTACTTC. The chain joins TRBV5-6 to TRBJ2-4; 9 nucleotides agree with TRBD2. Germline V gene data show CDR1 as SGHDT and CDR2 as YYEEEE. This CDR3 comprises 18 residues. The trim removed 0 bases at V and 0 bases at J, leaving 7 bases unmatched.

In DNA, the CDR3 is TGTGCCAGCAGCTTGGGGACAGGAAATTCACCCCTCCACTTT. This sequence encodes CASSLGTGNSPLHF. V usage is TRBV5-8 and J usage is TRBJ1-6; 7 nucleotides align to TRBD1. CDR1 SGHTS and CDR2 YDEGEE come from the germline V gene. The CDR3 is 14 amino acids. After removal of 0 bases from V and 7 bases from J, the junction contained 1 base not matched to a gene.

The CDR3 is CASNQGNMNTEAFF. The CDR3 nucleotides read TGTGCCAGCAATCAGGGGAACATGAACACTGAAGCTTTCTTT. The V call is TRBV6-6, the J call TRBJ1-1, with D possibly TRBD1 on 6 matching bases. V was clipped by 7 bases and J by 0 bases, with 12 bases between them. The CDR3 contains 14 residues. Germline CDR1 is MNHNY and CDR2 is SVGAGI (reference sequence).

The V and J genes are TRBV19 and TRBJ2-1, with TRBD2 identical over 14 bases. The germline V gene has CDR1 LNHDA and CDR2 SQIVND (reference sequence). J was trimmed by 4 bases and V by 4 bases; bases with no gene match: 6. The CDR3 is made up of 17 amino acids. CDR3 coding DNA: TGTGCCAGTAGTACCTCAGGACTAGCGGGGGGTTACAATGAGCAGTTCTTC. Protein: CASSTSGLAGGYNEQFF.

The chain has TRBV7-9 and TRBJ1-1; TRBD1 might be the D (5 bases). This CDR3 spans 15 amino acids. The ends were cut back, 3 bases at V and 0 bases at J, with 11 bases in the middle. Germline loops: CDR1 SEHNR, CDR2 FQNEAQ (reference sequence). CDR3 protein: CASSFSQGMNTEAFF. The CDR3 DNA reads TGTGCCAGCAGCTTTTCCCAGGGCATGAACACTGAAGCTTTCTTT.

The chain combines TRBV5-1 with TRBJ2-1; D not resolved. The CDR3 is 16 amino acids. The germline gives CDR1 SGHRS, CDR2 YFSETQ. V was shortened by 0 bases and J by 6 bases, with 16 bases between the two germline ends. CDR3 sequence: CASSLVPGGEANEQFF. The CDR3 DNA sequence: TGCGCCAGCAGCTTGGTCCCCGGCGGTGAGGCCAATGAGCAGTTCTTC.

The chain carries TRBV5-1 and TRBJ1-1; no clear D. Trimming removed 3 bases from V and 3 bases from J, with 3 bases in between. This CDR3 contains 11 residues. Per the germline V gene, CDR1 is SGHRS and CDR2 is YFSETQ. The CDR3 protein is CASSSDTEAFF. CDR3 coding DNA: TGCGCCAGCAGCTCGGACACTGAAGCTTTCTTT.

The gene calls are TRBV5-4 and TRBJ2-2; D uncertain. From germline, CDR1 is SGHNT and CDR2 YYREEE (reference sequence). This CDR3 has 13 residues. The V and J ends lost 0 bases and 6 bases respectively, with 6 bases between them. CDR3 in amino acids: CASSLDSPGELFF. CDR3 DNA sequence: TGTGCCAGCAGCTTGGACAGTCCCGGGGAGCTGTTTTTT.

The V gene is TRBV2, the J gene TRBJ2-7; D might be TRBD2 (5 bases). CDR3 length equals 16 residues. Germline CDR1 is SNHLY and CDR2 is FYNNEI. The V end lost 1 base, the J end lost 6 bases, and 19 bases lay between the germline ends. Here the CDR3 DNA reads TGTGCCAGCAGTGAAGGTATCGGGGAGTTTACTTTCGAGCAGTACTTC. Protein sequence: CASSEGIGEFTFEQYF.

V usage is TRBV7-9 and J usage is TRBJ2-2, with D perhaps TRBD2 (6 bases). CDR1 is SEHNR and CDR2 is FQNEAQ in the germline V gene (reference sequence). The V gene lost 9 bases and the J gene lost 6 bases, with 17 bases spanning the gap. The CDR3 extends over 14 amino acids. The CDR3 loop reads CASLRETEAGELFF. For the CDR3, the DNA is TGTGCCAGTCTACGGGAGACGGAAGCCGGGGAGCTGTTTTTT.

Here the CDR3 reads CASSPLQGVFDGYTF. The CDR3 DNA reads TGTGCCAGCTCACCACTCCAGGGTGTGTTTGATGGCTACACCTTC. The V and J genes are TRBV18 and TRBJ1-2; D possibly corresponds to TRBD1 (5 bases). V lost 1 base and J lost 6, with 15 bases in between. Germline V gives CDR1 KGHSH, CDR2 LQKENI. The CDR3 is made up of 15 amino acids.

This chain connects TRBV11-3 to TRBJ1-1; weak D call: TRBD1 (6 bases). CDR3 size: 15 residues. The V end lost 4 bases, the J end lost 1 base, and 13 bases lay between the germline ends. Per the germline V gene, CDR1 is SGHNT and CDR2 is YENEEA. CDR3 DNA sequence: TGTGCCAGCAGCTACCAGACAGGCTCGAACACTGAAGCTTTCTTT. It codes for CASSYQTGSNTEAFF.

This sequence joins TRBV7-2 and TRBJ2-7; TRBD2 agrees at 7 bases. The CDR3 covers 14 residues. V trimming: 4 bases; J trimming: 7 bases; junction bases outside the gene matches: 10. Germline V gene sequence: CDR1 SGHTA, CDR2 FQGNSA. The CDR3 protein is CASSSEAGVYEQYF. The DNA of the CDR3 is TGTGCCAGCAGCTCCGAGGCGGGAGTATATGAGCAGTACTTC.

V gene TRBV5-1 combines with J gene TRBJ2-7, with D tentatively TRBD2 (5 bases). V was cut by 0 bases and J by 6 bases, with 13 bases left in between. This CDR3 comprises 14 residues. The germline V gene has CDR1 SGHRS and CDR2 YFSETQ. The CDR3 DNA reads as TGCGCCAGCAGCTTGGGACTTGGTGAGGGCGAGCAGTACTTC. Protein: CASSLGLGEGEQYF.

The chain recombines TRBV5-1 with TRBJ1-4; the match to TRBD1 covers 10 bases. The V gene's germline CDR1 is SGHRS and CDR2 YFSETQ. There are 16 residues in the CDR3. The V gene end was trimmed by 0 bases and the J gene end by 5 bases; junction bases not matched to a gene: 4. CDR3 nucleotide sequence: TGCGCCAGCAGCTTGGGAGACAGGGGGCGAAATGAAAAACTGTTTTTT. It encodes CASSLGDRGRNEKLFF.

The rearrangement links TRBV7-9 to TRBJ2-7; no firm D call. Germline-derived CDR1 and CDR2 are SEHNR and FQNEAQ (reference sequence). The CDR3 spans 11 residues. V gave up 5 bases and J gave up 0 bases, with 2 bases separating them. Here the CDR3 DNA reads TGTGCCAGCAGCCTCTCCTACGAGCAGTACTTC. Protein: CASSLSYEQYF.